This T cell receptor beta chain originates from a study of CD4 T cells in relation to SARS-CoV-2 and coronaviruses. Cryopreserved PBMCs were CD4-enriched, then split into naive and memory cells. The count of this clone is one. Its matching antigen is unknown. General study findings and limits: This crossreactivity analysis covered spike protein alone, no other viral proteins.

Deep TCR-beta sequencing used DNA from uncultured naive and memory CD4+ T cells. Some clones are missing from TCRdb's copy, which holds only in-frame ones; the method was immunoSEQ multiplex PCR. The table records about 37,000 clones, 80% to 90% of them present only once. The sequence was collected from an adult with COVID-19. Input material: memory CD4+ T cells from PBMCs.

CDR3 DNA sequence: TGTGCCAGCAGCTTGTTTGCGGGGGGAACTGAAGCTTTCTTT. Amino acids: CASSLFAGGTEAFF. The gene calls are TRBV5-8 and TRBJ1-1, with a weak D call TRBD1 (5 bases). The ends were cut back, 1 base at V and 5 bases at J, with 12 bases in the middle. The germline gives CDR1 SGHTS, CDR2 YDEGEE. The CDR3 is 14 amino acids.